This is a list of T cell receptor beta chains from one sample in a study of OX40 agonist ivuxolimab in advanced cancers. Generated by immunoSEQ multiplex PCR, the TCRdb table keeps only in-frame clones and is missing some. The table includes more than 50,000 clones, approximately 80% detected once. Here the sequenced sample was CD4+ or CD8+ T cells sorted from blood, taken in a trial of the OX40 agonist ivuxolimab. The receptors derive from an adult with an advanced solid tumor such as melanoma, head and neck, liver or kidney cancer. Each CDR3 is given with its conserved first and last residue. A D gene is named only where the DNA matches it firmly. A clone size is listed for some rows: how often the clone was seen (once, few, many), or a class if it is expanded.

V gene	J gene	clone size	D gene	CDR3 protein	CDR3 DNA
TRBV7-9	TRBJ2-5	once	TRBD1	CASSQGTAIETQYF	TGTGCCAGCAGCCAAGGGACAGCAATCGAGACCCAGTACTTC
TRBV4-1	TRBJ2-3	-	TRBD1	CATRGTGRTDTQYF	TGCGCCACCCGCGGGACAGGGCGGACAGATACGCAGTATTTT
TRBV7-3	TRBJ2-5	-	-	CASSPGGGETQYF	TGTGCCAGCAGCCCCGGAGGGGGAGAGACCCAGTACTTC
TRBV7-9	TRBJ2-7	few	-	CASSPKFRSGDSWPEQYF	TGTGCCAGCAGCCCCAAGTTCAGGTCCGGGGACTCCTGGCCCGAGCAGTACTTC
TRBV5-1	TRBJ1-3	-	-	CASSPGTAGNTIYF	TGCGCCAGCAGCCCAGGGACGGCTGGAAACACCATATATTTT
TRBV18	TRBJ2-7	-	TRBD1	CASSSPGTGGFYEQYF	TGTGCCAGCTCGTCTCCCGGGACAGGGGGCTTCTACGAGCAGTACTTC
TRBV27	TRBJ2-3	-	TRBD2	CASSPWWASGGRTTDTQYF	TGTGCCAGCAGTCCGTGGTGGGCTAGCGGGGGCCGTACCACAGATACGCAGTATTTT
TRBV5-1	TRBJ1-4	-	TRBD1	CASSLDRPNEKLFF	TGCGCCAGCAGCCTGGACAGGCCTAATGAAAAACTGTTTTTT
TRBV6-4	TRBJ1-5	-	-	CASSAGGNQPQHF	TGTGCCAGCAGTGCCGGGGGCAATCAGCCCCAGCATTTT
TRBV7-2	TRBJ1-5	-	-	CASSFGHPYNQPQHF	TGTGCCAGCAGCTTCGGACACCCCTATAATCAGCCCCAGCATTTT
TRBV7-7	TRBJ2-1	-	-	CASSRDSWSSYNEQFF	TGTGCTAGCAGCCGGGACTCCTGGAGCTCCTACAATGAGCAGTTCTTC
TRBV9	TRBJ2-5	-	TRBD2	CASSLTQGLAGGQETQYF	TGTGCCAGCAGCCTCACTCAGGGACTAGCGGGAGGGCAAGAGACCCAGTACTTC
TRBV5-1	TRBJ2-7	-	-	CASSGIGDSPSYEQYF	TGCGCCAGCAGCGGGATAGGAGACAGTCCCTCCTACGAGCAGTACTTC
TRBV30	TRBJ1-2	-	-	CAWSVFPRGPNYGYTF	TGTGCCTGGAGTGTTTTCCCGAGGGGCCCTAACTATGGCTACACCTTC
TRBV9	TRBJ2-5	-	-	CASSFTGLVQETQYF	TGTGCCAGCAGCTTCACAGGGTTGGTCCAAGAGACCCAGTACTTC
TRBV29-1	TRBJ2-3	-	-	CSVVQASSTDTQYF	TGCAGCGTTGTCCAGGCCTCTAGCACAGATACGCAGTATTTT
TRBV4-1	TRBJ2-7	-	-	CASSQARELGSYEQYF	TGCGCCAGCAGCCAAGCCCGGGAGCTAGGCTCCTACGAGCAGTACTTC
TRBV2	TRBJ1-6	-	-	CASSAELVLKALHF	TGTGCCAGCAGTGCGGAACTGGTTCTCAAGGCCCTCCACTTT
TRBV27	TRBJ2-1	-	-	CASTKGRGNRQPSYNEQFF	TGTGCCAGCACCAAGGGTAGGGGCAACCGCCAACCCTCCTACAATGAGCAGTTCTTC
TRBV7-9	TRBJ1-1	-	-	CASSLGFGVRTEAFF	TGTGCCAGCAGCTTAGGGTTTGGGGTGCGGACTGAAGCTTTCTTT
TRBV27	TRBJ1-2	-	-	CASSPNQNPGYTF	TGTGCCAGCAGTCCAAATCAAAACCCGGGCTACACCTTC
TRBV19	TRBJ2-2	-	TRBD2	CASSTGASGRTGELFF	TGTGCCAGTAGTACTGGTGCTAGCGGGAGGACCGGGGAGCTGTTTTTT
TRBV19	TRBJ2-7	-	TRBD1	CASSPGTGGYVQYF	TGTGCCAGTAGTCCCGGGACAGGGGGCTACGTGCAGTACTTC
TRBV5-6	TRBJ2-7	-	-	CASSQAGSEFAREQYF	TGTGCCAGCAGCCAGGCAGGGAGCGAGTTTGCGAGAGAGCAGTACTTC
TRBV9	TRBJ1-4	few	-	CASSVRGGGEKLFF	TGTGCCAGCAGCGTTAGGGGTGGCGGAGAAAAACTGTTTTTT
TRBV28	TRBJ1-6	few	TRBD1	CASRPGTGSSPLHF	TGTGCCAGCAGACCCGGGACAGGGAGTTCACCCCTCCACTTT
TRBV7-6	TRBJ2-3	-	TRBD2	CASSRRGGTDTQYF	TGTGCCAGCAGCCGGCGGGGGGGCACAGATACGCAGTATTTT
TRBV27	TRBJ1-1	-	TRBD1	CASLQGPVVPEAFF	TGTGCCAGTCTACAGGGGCCGGTAGTACCTGAAGCTTTCTTT
TRBV7-3	TRBJ2-3	few	-	CASSSRSRTDTQYF	TGTGCCAGCAGCTCCCGGAGTAGGACAGATACGCAGTATTTT
TRBV7-2	TRBJ1-1	-	TRBD1	CASSLVQGANTEAFF	TGTGCCAGCAGCTTAGTTCAGGGGGCCAACACTGAAGCTTTCTTT
TRBV7-2	TRBJ2-7	once	TRBD2	CASSFIAGGRGYEQYF	TGTGCCAGCAGCTTTATAGCGGGGGGGCGAGGCTACGAGCAGTACTTC
TRBV5-1	TRBJ2-7	-	TRBD2	CASSPREGRSEQYF	TGCGCCAGCAGCCCACGGGAGGGGCGGAGCGAGCAGTACTTC
TRBV9	TRBJ1-2	-	TRBD1	CASSSQQGFGYTF	TGTGCCAGCAGCTCACAACAGGGGTTTGGCTACACCTTC
TRBV7-8	TRBJ2-7	many	-	CASSFSQNPYEQYF	TGTGCCAGCAGCTTCAGTCAAAACCCCTACGAGCAGTACTTC
TRBV11-2	TRBJ2-1	-	TRBD1	CASSMDRESYNEQFF	TGTGCCAGCAGCATGGACAGGGAATCCTACAATGAGCAGTTCTTC
TRBV6-1	TRBJ1-2	-	-	CASSDPVPGINFGYTF	TGTGCCAGCAGTGACCCCGTGCCAGGGATTAACTTTGGCTACACCTTC
TRBV28	TRBJ2-7	-	TRBD1	CASRRDRVKSEQYF	TGTGCCAGCAGACGGGACAGGGTCAAATCCGAGCAGTACTTC
TRBV30	TRBJ1-1	-	-	CAWSPGRENTEAFF	TGTGCCTGGAGTCCGGGACGGGAGAACACTGAAGCTTTCTTT
TRBV6-4	TRBJ2-3	-	TRBD2	CASLLPTSGGPSTDTQYF	TGTGCCAGCCTCCTGCCAACTAGCGGTGGGCCGAGCACAGATACGCAGTATTTT
TRBV9	TRBJ2-1	-	-	CASSPAGGNEQFF	TGTGCCAGCTCCCCGGCGGGCGGCAATGAGCAGTTCTTC
TRBV5-1	TRBJ2-2	once	-	CASSLEGGSWNTGELFF	TGCGCCAGCAGCTTGGAGGGGGGCTCCTGGAACACCGGGGAGCTGTTTTTT
TRBV5-4	TRBJ2-5	-	-	CASSLAFDWGARETQYF	TGTGCCAGCAGCCTAGCCTTCGATTGGGGGGCTCGAGAGACCCAGTACTTC